This TCR beta chain originates from a study of T-cell reconstitution after alpha-beta-depleted transplantation in children (dated by TCRdb to about 2016). A note on the overall study: T-cell immune reconstitution after TCRalphabeta/CD19-depleted allogeneic hematopoietic cell transplantation in children was quantitatively tracked in the study by means of TCR repertoire profiling. On the study overall, not on this receptor specifically: The apparently early alphabetaT-cell count recovery about two months after transplant was reportedly dependent on only several hundred rapidly expanded clones derived from non-depleted graft cells. Over subsequent months, a decline in hyperexpanded clone frequencies was noted, and after one year, T-cell counts and TCRbeta diversity were mostly ascribed to newly produced T cells. The high TCRbeta diversity at day 60 in some patients was ascribed to recipient T cells and intrathymic progenitors that had survived conditioning.

Per the publication, the treatment or condition label means: allogeneic hematopoietic cell transplantation with graft depleted of TCRalphabeta T cells and CD19 B cells. The transplant recipients were children given TCRalphabeta/CD19-depleted allogeneic hematopoietic cell grafts. Inclusive of the bounding cysteine and phenylalanine, the CDR3 is 19 residues long. The sequence is cut down to CDR3 DNA, 57 bases in frame from base 1. V is pared back by 1 base and J by 2 bases, with 21 bases lying between the germline termini. Per the germline V gene, LGHNA is the CDR1 and YNFKEQ is the CDR2. The method behind the library was PCR. TCRdb records Illumina HiSeq 2500 as the sequencer. TCR libraries were prepared with molecular barcoding, using unique molecular identifiers to normalize TCRbeta repertoire quantification. The raw public reads went through TCRdb reprocessing: fastp at Q25, MiXCR clone calling, in-frame beta chains kept. CDR3 protein duplicates are merged, each entry listing the most common genes and DNA. The sample records about 580,000 distinct CDR3 sequences, around 27% of which are singletons. Under 45% of the sample is taken by the ten largest.

A word on this clonotype: What this receptor recognizes is not known. The sample holds no much larger clone one base away, and base qualities are not on file.

Sample: PBMCs, taken before TCRalphabeta/CD19-depleted stem cell transplant. The V and J genes are TRBV4-2 and TRBJ2-1; TRBD2 is a weak D gene call, 7 bases matching. The receptor comes from a boy younger than two with Wiskott-Aldrich syndrome, due to receive a stem cell transplant. The CDR3 protein is CASSQGTGGGRQTYNEQFF. The nucleotide sequence reads as follows: TGTGCCAGCAGCCAAGGAACTGGGGGCGGGAGACAAACCTACAATGAGCAGTTCTTC.